These T cell receptor beta chains were read from a single sample in a study of T cell responses to AZD1222 COVID-19 vaccine. The table came from immunoSEQ multiplex PCR; TCRdb's copy has only in-frame clones and leaves some out. Here the sample spans 150,000 to 200,000 clones, more than 80% being singletons. Here the sequenced sample was peripheral blood, taken on day 0 of AZD1222 vaccination. The receptors were gathered from an adult in good health. Both conserved end residues are part of each CDR3. The D gene is left open where the match is weak. Only part of the rows carry a size: once, few, many, or a class if the clone is expanded.

clone_size: .
v_call: TRBV9
j_call: TRBJ1-1
d_call: .
cdr3_aa: CASSVLDAGPNTEAFF
cdr3_nt: TGTGCCAGCAGCGTACTCGATGCAGGCCCCAACACTGAAGCTTTCTTT

clone_size: .
v_call: TRBV4-2
j_call: TRBJ2-2
d_call: .
cdr3_aa: CASSQVLGTNTGELFF
cdr3_nt: TGTGCCAGCAGCCAAGTACTCGGGACGAACACCGGGGAGCTGTTTTTT

clone_size: .
v_call: TRBV4-1
j_call: TRBJ2-1
d_call: .
cdr3_aa: CASSPRLDEQFF
cdr3_nt: TGCGCCAGCAGCCCGAGACTCGATGAGCAGTTCTTC

clone_size: .
v_call: TRBV27
j_call: TRBJ2-2
d_call: TRBD2
cdr3_aa: CASSSTSAGELFF
cdr3_nt: TGTGCCAGCAGTTCGACTAGCGCCGGGGAGCTGTTTTTT

clone_size: .
v_call: TRBV27
j_call: TRBJ1-1
d_call: .
cdr3_aa: CASSSQWSQEAFF
cdr3_nt: TGTGCCAGCAGTTCCCAATGGTCACAAGAAGCTTTCTTT

clone_size: .
v_call: TRBV12-3/TRBV12-4
j_call: TRBJ1-2
d_call: .
cdr3_aa: CASSLGPLGGYTF
cdr3_nt: TGTGCCAGCAGTTTAGGCCCATTAGGGGGCTACACCTTC

clone_size: once
v_call: TRBV15
j_call: TRBJ2-7
d_call: .
cdr3_aa: CATSSRPSRAYEQYF
cdr3_nt: TGTGCCACCAGCAGTCGGCCTTCTCGGGCCTACGAGCAGTACTTC

clone_size: .
v_call: TRBV9
j_call: TRBJ2-1
d_call: .
cdr3_aa: CASSVLGSGYNEQFF
cdr3_nt: TGTGCCAGCAGCGTATTAGGTAGCGGCTACAATGAGCAGTTCTTC

clone_size: .
v_call: TRBV27
j_call: TRBJ2-1
d_call: TRBD2
cdr3_aa: CASSLRLAGRYEQFF
cdr3_nt: TGTGCCAGCAGTTTACGACTAGCAGGTCGCTATGAGCAGTTCTTC

clone_size: .
v_call: TRBV25-1
j_call: TRBJ2-3
d_call: TRBD2
cdr3_aa: CASSERGGPTDTQYF
cdr3_nt: TGTGCCAGCAGTGAGCGGGGGGGCCCGACAGATACGCAGTATTTT

clone_size: .
v_call: TRBV12-3/TRBV12-4
j_call: TRBJ1-1
d_call: .
cdr3_aa: CATSTGGRAFF
cdr3_nt: TGTGCCACCTCCACCGGAGGTAGGGCTTTCTTT

clone_size: .
v_call: TRBV7-6
j_call: TRBJ1-4
d_call: TRBD1
cdr3_aa: CASSPGWDREDEKLFF
cdr3_nt: TGTGCCAGCAGCCCCGGATGGGACAGGGAGGATGAAAAACTGTTTTTT

clone_size: .
v_call: TRBV3-1/TRBV3-2
j_call: TRBJ2-1
d_call: TRBD2
cdr3_aa: CASSQTSGGNEQFF
cdr3_nt: TGTGCCAGCAGCCAAACTAGCGGGGGGAATGAGCAGTTCTTC

clone_size: .
v_call: TRBV29-1
j_call: TRBJ2-2
d_call: TRBD1
cdr3_aa: CSVGSGTVGTGELFF
cdr3_nt: TGCAGCGTCGGATCCGGGACAGTAGGCACCGGGGAGCTGTTTTTT

clone_size: .
v_call: TRBV7-9
j_call: TRBJ2-2
d_call: .
cdr3_aa: CASSSNTGELFF
cdr3_nt: TGTGCCAGCAGCAGTAACACCGGGGAGCTGTTTTTT

clone_size: .
v_call: TRBV19
j_call: TRBJ1-2
d_call: .
cdr3_aa: CASSIDRAGYGYTF
cdr3_nt: TGTGCCAGTAGTATAGACAGGGCCGGGTATGGCTACACCTTC

clone_size: .
v_call: TRBV11-2
j_call: TRBJ2-5
d_call: .
cdr3_aa: CASSPIEPRETQYF
cdr3_nt: TGTGCCAGCAGCCCCATAGAACCCCGGGAGACCCAGTACTTC

clone_size: .
v_call: TRBV11-2
j_call: TRBJ1-6
d_call: .
cdr3_aa: CASSFETAYSPLHF
cdr3_nt: TGTGCCAGCAGCTTCGAGACAGCTTATTCACCCCTCCACTTT

clone_size: .
v_call: TRBV19
j_call: TRBJ1-5
d_call: .
cdr3_aa: CASSSQMVQPQHF
cdr3_nt: TGTGCCAGTAGTTCCCAGATGGTTCAGCCCCAGCATTTT

clone_size: .
v_call: TRBV19
j_call: TRBJ2-1
d_call: TRBD2
cdr3_aa: CASSMGGGNEQFF
cdr3_nt: TGTGCCAGTAGTATGGGCGGGGGCAATGAGCAGTTCTTC

clone_size: once
v_call: TRBV11-2
j_call: TRBJ2-2
d_call: .
cdr3_aa: CASSVLGTTTGELFF
cdr3_nt: TGTGCCAGCAGCGTTTTGGGGACCACAACCGGGGAGCTGTTTTTT

clone_size: .
v_call: TRBV6-5
j_call: TRBJ1-3
d_call: TRBD1
cdr3_aa: CASSYDRAGNTIYF
cdr3_nt: TGTGCCAGCAGTTACGACAGGGCCGGAAACACCATATATTTT

clone_size: .
v_call: TRBV5-5
j_call: TRBJ2-7
d_call: .
cdr3_aa: CASSHSGSYEQYF
cdr3_nt: TGTGCCAGCAGCCACTCAGGGAGCTACGAGCAGTACTTC

clone_size: .
v_call: TRBV10-3
j_call: TRBJ1-2
d_call: .
cdr3_aa: CAISGGFLGSNYGYTF
cdr3_nt: TGTGCCATCAGTGGCGGTTTTCTGGGATCCAACTATGGCTACACCTTC

clone_size: once
v_call: TRBV27
j_call: TRBJ2-1
d_call: TRBD2
cdr3_aa: CASSFIAGGFQEQFF
cdr3_nt: TGTGCCAGCAGTTTCATCGCGGGGGGGTTCCAGGAGCAGTTCTTC

clone_size: .
v_call: TRBV6-4
j_call: TRBJ1-6
d_call: TRBD1
cdr3_aa: CASRSTGGTYNSPLHF
cdr3_nt: TGTGCCAGCAGATCTACAGGGGGCACCTATAATTCACCCCTCCACTTT

clone_size: .
v_call: TRBV7-6
j_call: TRBJ2-7
d_call: .
cdr3_aa: CASSSLGGLEWYF
cdr3_nt: TGTGCCAGCAGCTCCCTGGGGGGTCTAGAGTGGTACTTC

clone_size: few
v_call: TRBV18
j_call: TRBJ2-1
d_call: TRBD1
cdr3_aa: CASSPKVGQGGYEQFF
cdr3_nt: TGTGCCAGCTCGCCCAAAGTAGGACAGGGAGGATATGAGCAGTTCTTC

clone_size: .
v_call: TRBV29-1
j_call: TRBJ2-2
d_call: .
cdr3_aa: CSVGGGAITGELFF
cdr3_nt: TGCAGCGTCGGAGGCGGGGCGATCACCGGGGAGCTGTTTTTT

clone_size: .
v_call: TRBV7-9
j_call: TRBJ2-7
d_call: .
cdr3_aa: CASSSSFISSYEQYF
cdr3_nt: TGTGCCAGCAGCTCCTCCTTTATTAGCTCCTACGAGCAGTACTTC

clone_size: .
v_call: TRBV4-1
j_call: TRBJ1-1
d_call: .
cdr3_aa: CASSQSRQKAFF
cdr3_nt: TGCGCCAGCAGCCAAAGCCGCCAAAAAGCTTTCTTT

clone_size: .
v_call: TRBV6-5
j_call: TRBJ1-1
d_call: TRBD1
cdr3_aa: CASRSGTGARTEAFF
cdr3_nt: TGTGCCAGCAGGTCCGGGACAGGGGCTCGGACTGAAGCTTTCTTT

clone_size: .
v_call: TRBV19
j_call: TRBJ1-6
d_call: .
cdr3_aa: CASSIGNSPLHF
cdr3_nt: TGTGCCAGTAGTATCGGAAATTCACCCCTCCACTTT

clone_size: .
v_call: TRBV7-2
j_call: TRBJ2-3
d_call: TRBD2
cdr3_aa: CASSARGGLPFTDTQYF
cdr3_nt: TGTGCCAGCAGCGCCCGCGGGGGGCTTCCATTCACAGATACGCAGTATTTT

clone_size: .
v_call: TRBV18
j_call: TRBJ1-5
d_call: TRBD1
cdr3_aa: CASSPPRWTGVNQPQHF
cdr3_nt: TGTGCCAGCTCACCACCTCGATGGACAGGGGTCAATCAGCCCCAGCATTTT

clone_size: .
v_call: TRBV19
j_call: TRBJ1-1
d_call: .
cdr3_aa: CASSISTETLTEAFF
cdr3_nt: TGTGCCAGTAGTATTTCGACAGAAACCCTCACTGAAGCTTTCTTT

clone_size: .
v_call: TRBV4-1
j_call: TRBJ2-3
d_call: TRBD2
cdr3_aa: CASSQVEGAVAGARSTDTQYF
cdr3_nt: TGCGCCAGCAGCCAAGTCGAGGGGGCGGTAGCGGGGGCGAGGAGCACAGATACGCAGTATTTT

clone_size: .
v_call: TRBV4-1
j_call: TRBJ2-7
d_call: .
cdr3_aa: CASRSSDYEQYF
cdr3_nt: TGCGCCAGCAGGTCCAGCGACTACGAGCAGTACTTC

clone_size: .
v_call: TRBV5-1
j_call: TRBJ2-7
d_call: .
cdr3_aa: CASSLGRWGSSYEQYF
cdr3_nt: TGCGCCAGCAGCCTCGGCAGGTGGGGCAGTTCCTACGAGCAGTACTTC

clone_size: .
v_call: TRBV5-5
j_call: TRBJ2-1
d_call: .
cdr3_aa: CASSLDAPTYNEQFF
cdr3_nt: TGTGCCAGCAGCTTAGATGCCCCCACCTACAATGAGCAGTTCTTC

clone_size: .
v_call: TRBV3-1/TRBV3-2
j_call: TRBJ1-2
d_call: .
cdr3_aa: CASSQVGDTYTF
cdr3_nt: TGTGCCAGCAGCCAAGTTGGGGACACCTACACCTTC

clone_size: .
v_call: TRBV6-5
j_call: TRBJ1-6
d_call: .
cdr3_aa: CASCTDRDYNSPLHF
cdr3_nt: TGTGCCAGCTGTACGGACAGAGACTATAATTCACCCCTCCACTTT

clone_size: .
v_call: TRBV6-5
j_call: TRBJ1-1
d_call: .
cdr3_aa: CASSYSPTAEAFF
cdr3_nt: TGTGCCAGCAGTTATTCCCCCACGGCTGAAGCTTTCTTT

clone_size: .
v_call: TRBV11-2
j_call: TRBJ2-5
d_call: .
cdr3_aa: CASSLAGSPETQYF
cdr3_nt: TGTGCCAGCAGCTTAGCGGGTAGCCCGGAGACCCAGTACTTC

clone_size: .
v_call: TRBV7-2
j_call: TRBJ1-1
d_call: .
cdr3_aa: CASSLQESEAFF
cdr3_nt: TGTGCCAGCAGCTTACAGGAGTCTGAAGCTTTCTTT

clone_size: .
v_call: TRBV27
j_call: TRBJ2-3
d_call: TRBD1
cdr3_aa: CASSLRGQGPDTQYF
cdr3_nt: TGTGCCAGCAGTTTACGGGGACAGGGCCCAGATACGCAGTATTTT

clone_size: .
v_call: TRBV30
j_call: TRBJ1-6
d_call: TRBD1
cdr3_aa: CASRRQGNSPLHF
cdr3_nt: TGTGCCTCCCGACGACAGGGGAACTCACCCCTCCACTTT

clone_size: .
v_call: TRBV5-5
j_call: TRBJ2-7
d_call: .
cdr3_aa: CASSFGDSTYEQYF
cdr3_nt: TGTGCCAGCAGCTTCGGTGACAGTACCTACGAGCAGTACTTC

clone_size: .
v_call: TRBV14
j_call: TRBJ2-7
d_call: .
cdr3_aa: CASSQELRQGINEQYF
cdr3_nt: TGTGCCAGCAGCCAAGAACTAAGGCAGGGGATAAACGAGCAGTACTTC

clone_size: .
v_call: TRBV5-1
j_call: TRBJ1-5
d_call: .
cdr3_aa: CASSRATGEAPQPQHF
cdr3_nt: TGCGCCAGCAGCCGGGCGACGGGGGAAGCACCTCAGCCCCAGCATTTT

clone_size: .
v_call: TRBV5-1
j_call: TRBJ1-2
d_call: .
cdr3_aa: CASSFRTGYGYTF
cdr3_nt: TGCGCCAGCAGCTTCCGGACGGGATATGGCTACACCTTC

clone_size: .
v_call: TRBV28
j_call: TRBJ1-3
d_call: .
cdr3_aa: CASSPLSSRNTIYF
cdr3_nt: TGTGCCAGCAGTCCTCTTTCGTCGAGAAACACCATATATTTT

clone_size: .
v_call: TRBV28
j_call: TRBJ2-7
d_call: TRBD1
cdr3_aa: CASSFTGAYEQYF
cdr3_nt: TGTGCCAGCAGTTTTACAGGGGCCTACGAGCAGTACTTC